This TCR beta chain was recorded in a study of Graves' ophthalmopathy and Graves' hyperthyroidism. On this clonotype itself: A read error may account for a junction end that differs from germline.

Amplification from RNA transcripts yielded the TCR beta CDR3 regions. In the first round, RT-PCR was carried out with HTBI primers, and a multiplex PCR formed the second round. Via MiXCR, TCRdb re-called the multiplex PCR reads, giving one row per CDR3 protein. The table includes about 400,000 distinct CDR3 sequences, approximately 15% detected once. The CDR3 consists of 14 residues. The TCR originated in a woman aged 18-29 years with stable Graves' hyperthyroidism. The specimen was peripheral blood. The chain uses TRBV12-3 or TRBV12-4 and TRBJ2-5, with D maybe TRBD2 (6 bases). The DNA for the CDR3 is TGTGCCATCAGTTATCCGGGGGTAGGGGAGACCCGGTACTTC. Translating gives CAISYPGVGETRYF.